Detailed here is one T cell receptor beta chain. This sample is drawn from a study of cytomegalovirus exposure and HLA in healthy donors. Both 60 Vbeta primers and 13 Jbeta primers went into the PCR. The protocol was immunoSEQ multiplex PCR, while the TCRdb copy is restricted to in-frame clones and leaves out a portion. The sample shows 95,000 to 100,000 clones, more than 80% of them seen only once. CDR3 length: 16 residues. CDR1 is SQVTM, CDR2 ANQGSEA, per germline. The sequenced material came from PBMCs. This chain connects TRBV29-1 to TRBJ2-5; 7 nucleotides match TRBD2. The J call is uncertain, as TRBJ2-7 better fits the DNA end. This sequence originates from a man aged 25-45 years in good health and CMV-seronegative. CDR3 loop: CSVQSPLAGDAYEQYF. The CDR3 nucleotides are TGCAGCGTTCAATCCCCTTTAGCGGGTGACGCCTACGAGCAGTACTTC.